This T cell receptor beta chain was sequenced for a study of naive and memory T cell subsets. CD45RA-CD27- cells were effector memory; CD45RA+CD27- cells were EMRA. The CDR3 runs 16 residues. The beta constant-region primer was an equimolar mix of two oligonucleotides covering TRBC1 and TRBC2. TCRdb processed the UMI-ligation and nested PCR reads anew with MiXCR; each CDR3 protein has one entry. The sample has around 40,000 distinct CDR3 sequences, less than 15% seen once. The TCR comes from a human donor in good health. The sequencing sample was made of effector memory CD4+ T cells from blood. Subset denoted: effector memory, CD45RA- CD27-. This sequence joins TRBV21-1 and TRBJ2-5; the D call of TRBD1 is as the table states it, not checked on the DNA. TRBV21-1 is labeled a pseudogene. The CDR3, as DNA: TGTGCCAGCAGCAAATTCTCACGGGGCTACGAGGAGACCCAGTACTTC. It is translated as CASSKFSRGYEETQYF.